The 26 T cell receptor beta chains in this list originate from one sample, sequenced in a study of cytomegalovirus exposure and HLA in healthy donors. The PCR ran on 60 Vbeta and 13 Jbeta primers. Using immunoSEQ multiplex PCR, the repertoire was profiled, and TCRdb retains in-frame clones only, with some absent. The table has about 170,000 clones, approximately 80% seen once. Material: PBMCs. The receptors shown here come from a man aged 18 to 35 in good health and CMV-seronegative.

V is TRBV27 and J is TRBJ2-1, with 13 positions matching TRBD2. CDR1 and CDR2 from the germline V gene are MNHEY and SMNVEV (reference sequence). The CDR3 spans 14 residues. With V trimmed by 8 bases and J by 5 bases, 3 bases remained unmatched. Written as DNA, the CDR3 is TGTGCCAGCTGGACTAGCGGGAGCCACAATGAGCAGTTCTTC. Translation gives CASWTSGSHNEQFF.

The gene calls are TRBV5-1 and TRBJ2-6, with no clear D. This CDR3 has 14 amino acids. V shed 4 bases and J shed 0 bases, with 5 bases lying between them. CDR1 is SGHRS, CDR2 YFSETQ, per germline. This CDR3 reads CASSLSSGANVLTF. The CDR3 DNA sequence: TGCGCCAGCAGCCTCAGCTCTGGGGCCAACGTCCTGACTTTC.

This sequence joins TRBV5-6 and TRBJ2-7; TRBD2 matches 11 bases. The CDR3 has 14 residues. V lost 4 bases, J lost 3 bases, and 3 bases stayed unmatched. CDR1 is SGHDT, CDR2 YYEEEE, per germline. Written as DNA, the CDR3 is TGTGCCAGCAGCCCGGGGACTAGCGGCTACGAGCAGTACTTC. The encoded protein is CASSPGTSGYEQYF.

The rearrangement links TRBV5-1 to TRBJ1-2, with 7 bases that match TRBD1. The V gene's germline CDR1 is SGHRS and CDR2 YFSETQ. V shed 1 base and J 5 bases; nucleotides not matched to a gene: 2. The CDR3 runs to 13 residues. The CDR3 bases are TGCGCCAGCAGCTTGTACAGGGGATATGGCTACACCTTC. It yields the protein CASSLYRGYGYTF.

The genes are TRBV13 and TRBJ2-3; 7 positions agree with TRBD1. The CDR3 covers 17 residues. V was pared by 5 bases and J by 5 bases, with 16 bases of the junction left unmatched. Germline-derived CDR1 and CDR2 are PRHDT and FYEKMQ (reference sequence). The CDR3 loop is CASSQITGVPRKDTQYF. CDR3 nucleotides: TGTGCCAGCAGCCAAATCACAGGGGTCCCCCGGAAAGATACGCAGTATTTT.

This chain joins TRBV21-1 and TRBJ2-2; the table names TRBD1, a call not compared with the DNA. TRBV21-1 is assigned pseudogene status. The CDR3 totals 16 residues. CDR3 residues: CASSTPGTTPSGELFF. The CDR3 region has the DNA TGTGCCAGCAGCACGCCCGGGACAACCCCGTCTGGGGAGCTGTTTTTT.

This clone was seen a single time. V usage is TRBV7-8 and J usage is TRBJ1-3, with D possibly being TRBD1 (5 bases). Per the germline V gene, CDR1 is SGHVS and CDR2 is FQNEAQ. Deletions cut 0 bases from V and 0 bases from J, with 9 bases between. This CDR3 has 16 residues. CDR3: CASSLATADSGNTIYF. The CDR3 coding sequence is TGTGCCAGCAGCTTAGCGACAGCCGACTCTGGAAACACCATATATTTT.

The J gene is TRBJ2-3, the V gene TRBV28; a possible D gene is TRBD1 (6 bases). V dropped 6 bases and J dropped 9 bases, with 10 bases sitting between them. The CDR3 length is 11 residues. Germline CDR1 MDHEN, CDR2 SYDVKM. CDR3 in amino acids: CASSHRETQYF. The CDR3 coding sequence is TGTGCCAGCAGCCACAGGGAAACGCAGTATTTT.

The V and J genes are TRBV28 and TRBJ2-1, with a weak D call TRBD2 (6 bases). This CDR3 has 13 amino acids. V was trimmed by 5 bases and J by 11 bases, leaving 16 bases between them. Germline V gene lookup returns CDR1 MDHEN and CDR2 SYDVKM. The CDR3 protein is CASSASGSDKQFF. As DNA, the CDR3 is TGTGCCAGCAGTGCGAGCGGGTCAGACAAGCAGTTCTTC.

The rearrangement links TRBV19 to TRBJ1-1; the match to TRBD1 covers 7 bases. V was pared by 5 bases and J by 0 bases, with 6 bases of the junction left unmatched. The CDR3 has 15 residues. Germline loops: CDR1 LNHDA, CDR2 SQIVND (reference sequence). In DNA, the CDR3 is TGTGCCAGTAGTTCACCCGACAGGGTGAACACTGAAGCTTTCTTT. Amino acid sequence: CASSSPDRVNTEAFF.

V usage is TRBV6-5 and J usage is TRBJ2-7; TRBD1 agrees at 9 bases. CDR3 length equals 15 residues. Trimming took 0 bases from V and 6 from J; bases not matched to a gene: 6. The germline gives CDR1 MNHEY, CDR2 SVGAGI. The CDR3 protein is CASSYSWDRASEQYF. The CDR3 DNA follows: TGTGCCAGCAGTTACTCGTGGGACAGGGCTAGCGAGCAGTACTTC.

This clone appeared a few times. The chain has TRBV6-1 and TRBJ1-5, with D perhaps TRBD1 (5 bases). Germline CDR1 and CDR2: MNHNS and SASEGT. This CDR3 comprises 14 residues. V was shortened by 6 bases and J by 6 bases, with 15 bases between the two germline ends. The CDR3, as DNA: TGTGCCAGCAGGAAGACAGATGAAAGTCAGCCCCAGCATTTT. It is translated as CASRKTDESQPQHF.

The rearrangement links TRBV29-1 to TRBJ1-2, with TRBD1 matching 7 bases. Germline CDR1 and CDR2: SQVTM and ANQGSEA. The CDR3 runs 13 residues. V dropped 6 bases and J dropped 4; count of bases not matched to a gene: 8. For the CDR3, the DNA is TGCAGCGTATGGGACAGCGAGGCCTATGGCTACACCTTC. Translated, it gives CSVWDSEAYGYTF.

The V and J genes are TRBV5-6 and TRBJ2-2, with D possibly matching TRBD2 (6 bases). V was cut by 2 bases and J by 3 bases, with 14 bases left in between. The length of the CDR3 is 16 residues. CDR1 and CDR2 (germline): SGHDT, YYEEEE. The CDR3 DNA sequence: TGTGCCAGCAGCTTTATGCGGGGTTCCGACACCGGGGAGCTGTTTTTT. Amino acids: CASSFMRGSDTGELFF.

The chain is built from TRBV9 and TRBJ2-1; 7 bases agree with TRBD2. This CDR3 spans 16 amino acids. Germline assignment: CDR1 SGDLS and CDR2 YYNGEE. With 0 bases clipped from V and 7 bases from J, the junction kept 10 bases outside the gene matches. DNA for the CDR3: TGTGCCAGCAGCGTAGCTCTGACTAGCTTAGGTAATGAGCAGTTCTTC. This sequence encodes CASSVALTSLGNEQFF.

This chain joins TRBV19 and TRBJ2-3; weak D call: TRBD1 (6 bases). The germline V gene encodes CDR1 LNHDA and CDR2 SQIVND (reference sequence). Trimming shortened V by 4 bases and J by 6 bases, and 35 bases separated the two germline ends. This CDR3 has 21 residues. CDR3 protein: CASSNSQGRRKVLRPDDTQYF. DNA for the CDR3: TGTGCCAGTAGTAACTCCCAGGGGCGGCGAAAAGTACTAAGACCGGATGATACGCAGTATTTT.

The chain employs TRBV5-5 and TRBJ2-1, with D unclear. V was cut by 0 bases and J by 4 bases, with 14 bases left in between. The CDR3 is made up of 16 amino acids. Germline CDR1 SGHKS, CDR2 YYEKEE (reference sequence). CDR3 coding DNA: TGTGCCAGCAGCTTGGCTGTGCGGTTAACATACAATGAGCAGTTCTTC. This codes for CASSLAVRLTYNEQFF.

J is TRBJ2-1 and V is TRBV4-3; perhaps TRBD2 as D (5 bases). This CDR3 has 13 residues. CDR1 is LGHNA and CDR2 is YSLEER in the germline V gene. Trimming removed 2 bases at V and 9 bases at J, with 11 bases between. The CDR3 sequence: CASSQPAGGEQFF. The CDR3 region has the DNA TGCGCCAGCAGCCAACCCGCCGGAGGTGAGCAGTTCTTC.

This CDR3 reads CASTQAAGGLNEQFF. In DNA form, the CDR3 reads TGTGCCAGCACCCAGGCAGCGGGAGGGCTAAATGAGCAGTTCTTC. The rearrangement uses TRBV11-3 and TRBJ2-1; 10 bases are shared with TRBD2. Germline-derived CDR1 and CDR2 are SGHNT and YENEEA. The CDR3 is made up of 15 amino acids. V shed 7 bases, J shed 7 bases, and the junction held 10 bases outside the gene matches.

The gene calls are TRBV28 and TRBJ2-2; D not certain. Per the germline V gene, CDR1 is MDHEN and CDR2 is SYDVKM. This CDR3 region has 12 residues. Trimming left V 2 bases short and J 6 bases short, with 4 bases between. The CDR3 sequence: CASSLGPGELFF. The DNA for the CDR3 is TGTGCCAGCAGTTTAGGCCCCGGGGAGCTGTTTTTT. Variable domain in full (rest from reference TRBV28 and TRBJ2-2): DVKVTQSSRYLVKRTGEKVFLECVQDMDHENMFWYRQDPGLGLRLIYFSYDVKMKEKGDIPEGYSVSREKKERFSLILESASTNQTSMYLCASSLGPGELFFGEGSRLTVL.

The genes are TRBV5-6 and TRBJ2-5; 12 positions agree with TRBD2. V shed 1 base and J 6 bases; nucleotides not matched to a gene: 10. The CDR3 consists of 17 residues. Per germline, CDR1 SGHDT and CDR2 YYEEEE. DNA of the CDR3: TGTGCCAGCAGCTTGTCGACTAGCGGGAGAGTTCGTAAGACCCAGTACTTC. It translates to CASSLSTSGRVRKTQYF.

The rearrangement links TRBV5-6 to TRBJ2-5; tentatively, D is TRBD1 (5 bases). This CDR3 spans 14 amino acids. Trimming removed 1 base at V and 5 bases at J, with 12 bases between. The germline gives CDR1 SGHDT, CDR2 YYEEEE. In DNA, the CDR3 is TGTGCCAGCAGCTTGTTGGCAGGGCAGGAGACCCAGTACTTC. Translated, it gives CASSLLAGQETQYF.

V usage is TRBV13 and J usage is TRBJ2-7, with 11 nucleotides matching TRBD2. Germline-derived CDR1 and CDR2 are PRHDT and FYEKMQ (reference sequence). Losses at the gene ends were 4 bases for V and 2 bases for J; bases not matched to a gene: 7. This CDR3 contains 16 residues. The CDR3 is CASSYSSGRWTYEQYF. The CDR3 nucleotides are TGTGCCAGCAGCTACTCTAGCGGGAGGTGGACCTACGAGCAGTACTTC.

As concerns this clone: Sequence at one end of the junction differs from germline and may be a read error. The chain has TRBV19 and TRBJ1-5; no clear D. The CDR3 runs 10 residues. Germline loops: CDR1 LNHDA, CDR2 SQIVND (reference sequence). The CDR3 loop is CASMHGDLYF. CDR3 DNA sequence: TGTGCCAGTATGCACGGGGATTTGTATTTT.

V and J are TRBV19 and TRBJ1-2; 8 nucleotides match TRBD1. The CDR3 sequence is 14 residues long. J gave up 8 bases and V 7 bases, and 12 bases lay outside the gene matches. CDR1 is LNHDA, CDR2 SQIVND, per germline (reference sequence). This CDR3 reads CASKEQGGTSGYTF. The DNA of the CDR3 is TGTGCCAGTAAGGAACAGGGGGGGACGTCGGGCTACACCTTC.

The rearrangement links TRBV9 to TRBJ2-7; D might be TRBD1 (7 bases). Trimming took 2 bases from V and 4 from J, leaving 16 bases between them. From germline, CDR1 is SGDLS and CDR2 YYNGEE. The CDR3 consists of 15 residues. The CDR3 DNA reads TGTGCCAGCAGCGTGGAGGGGGCTTGGGGTTACGAGCAGTACTTC. Protein product: CASSVEGAWGYEQYF.